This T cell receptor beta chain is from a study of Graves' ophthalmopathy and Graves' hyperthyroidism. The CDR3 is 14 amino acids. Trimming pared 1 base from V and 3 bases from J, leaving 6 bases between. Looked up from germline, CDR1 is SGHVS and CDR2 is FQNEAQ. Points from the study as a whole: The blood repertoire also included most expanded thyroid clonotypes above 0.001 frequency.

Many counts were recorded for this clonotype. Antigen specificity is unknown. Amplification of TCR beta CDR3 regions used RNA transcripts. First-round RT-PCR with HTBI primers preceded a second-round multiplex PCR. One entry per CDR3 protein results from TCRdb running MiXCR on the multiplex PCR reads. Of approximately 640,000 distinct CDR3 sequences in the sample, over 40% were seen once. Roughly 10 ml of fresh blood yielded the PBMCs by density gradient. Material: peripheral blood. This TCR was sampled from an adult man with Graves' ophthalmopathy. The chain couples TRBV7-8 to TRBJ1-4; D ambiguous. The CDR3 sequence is CASSLGQPNEKLFF. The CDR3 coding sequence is TGTGCCAGCAGCTTAGGTCAGCCTAATGAAAAACTGTTTTTT.